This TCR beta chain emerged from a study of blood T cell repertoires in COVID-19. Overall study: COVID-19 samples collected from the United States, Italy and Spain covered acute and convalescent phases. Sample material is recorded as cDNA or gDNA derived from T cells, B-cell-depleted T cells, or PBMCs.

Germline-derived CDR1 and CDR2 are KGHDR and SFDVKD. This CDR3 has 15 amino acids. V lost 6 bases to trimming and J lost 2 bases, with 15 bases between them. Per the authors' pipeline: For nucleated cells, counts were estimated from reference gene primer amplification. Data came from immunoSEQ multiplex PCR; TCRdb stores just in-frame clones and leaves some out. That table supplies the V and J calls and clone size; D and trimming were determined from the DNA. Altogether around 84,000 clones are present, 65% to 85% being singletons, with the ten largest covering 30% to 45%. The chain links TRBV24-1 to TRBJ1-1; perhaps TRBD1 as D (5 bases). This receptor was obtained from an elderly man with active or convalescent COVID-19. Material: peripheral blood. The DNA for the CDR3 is TGTGCCACCAGTTATGACGGGGGATTTAACACTGAAGCTTTCTTT. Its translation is CATSYDGGFNTEAFF.